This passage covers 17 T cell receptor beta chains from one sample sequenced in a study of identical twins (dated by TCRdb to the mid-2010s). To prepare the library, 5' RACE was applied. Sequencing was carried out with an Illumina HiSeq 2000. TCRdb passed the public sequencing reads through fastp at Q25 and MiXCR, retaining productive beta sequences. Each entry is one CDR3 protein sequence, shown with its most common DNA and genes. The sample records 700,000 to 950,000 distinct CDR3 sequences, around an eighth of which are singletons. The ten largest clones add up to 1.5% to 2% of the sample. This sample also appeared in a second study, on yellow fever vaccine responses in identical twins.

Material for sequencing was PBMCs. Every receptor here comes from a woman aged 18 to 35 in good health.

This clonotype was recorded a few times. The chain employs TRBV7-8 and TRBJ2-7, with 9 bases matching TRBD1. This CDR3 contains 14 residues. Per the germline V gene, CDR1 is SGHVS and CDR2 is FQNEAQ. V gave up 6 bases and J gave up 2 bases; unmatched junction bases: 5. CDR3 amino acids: CASRTDRGPYEQYF. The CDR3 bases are TGTGCCAGCAGAACGGACAGGGGACCCTACGAGCAGTACTTC. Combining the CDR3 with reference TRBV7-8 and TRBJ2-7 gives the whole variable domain GAGVSQSPRYKVAKRGQDVALRCDPISGHVSLFWYQQALGQGPEFLTYFQNEAQLDKSGLPSDRFFAERPEGSVSTLKIQRTQQEDSAVYLCASRTDRGPYEQYFGPGTRLTVT.

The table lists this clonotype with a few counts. The DNA of the CDR3 is TGTGCCAGCAGCCAAGAATACGGAGGGGGCGGCTACACCTTC. This gives the protein CASSQEYGGGGYTF. This chain joins TRBV3-1 and TRBJ1-2; TRBD1 matches at 7 bases. Germline CDR1 reads LGHDT; CDR2 reads YNNKEL (reference sequence). The CDR3 has 14 residues. V dropped 0 bases and J dropped 8; count of bases not matched to a gene: 6.

This CDR3 reads CASSSVRLVSGTGELFF. The DNA of the CDR3 is TGTGCCAGCAGTTCTGTCAGACTAGTTAGTGGCACCGGGGAGCTGTTTTTT. The rearrangement links TRBV12-3 or TRBV12-4 to TRBJ2-2; D perhaps matches TRBD2 (6 bases). The V and J ends lost 4 bases and 4 bases respectively, with 19 bases between them. The CDR3 runs 17 residues.

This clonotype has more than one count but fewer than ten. CDR3 coding DNA: TGCAGTGCTAGGAGAGGGGACAAAACCTACGAGCAGTACTTC. This codes for CSARRGDKTYEQYF. The V call is TRBV20-1, the J call TRBJ2-7, with a possible D match to TRBD1 (6 bases). The germline V gene has CDR1 DFQATT and CDR2 SNEGSKA (reference sequence). This CDR3 is built from 14 residues. Between the trimmed V and J ends, which lost 3 bases and 2 bases, there was a span of 14 bases.

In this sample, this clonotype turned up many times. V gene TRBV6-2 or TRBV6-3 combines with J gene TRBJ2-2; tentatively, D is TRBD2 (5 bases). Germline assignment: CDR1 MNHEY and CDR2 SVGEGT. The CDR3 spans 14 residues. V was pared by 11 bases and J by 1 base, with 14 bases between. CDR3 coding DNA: TGTGCCGTCACCTCGGGGTTGAACACCGGGGAGCTGTTTTTT. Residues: CAVTSGLNTGELFF.

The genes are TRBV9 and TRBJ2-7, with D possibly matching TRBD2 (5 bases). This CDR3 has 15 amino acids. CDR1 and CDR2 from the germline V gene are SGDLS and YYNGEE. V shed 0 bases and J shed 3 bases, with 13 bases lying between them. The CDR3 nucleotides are TGTGCCAGCAGCGTAGAAGAGGGCCTAGTCTACGAGCAGTACTTC. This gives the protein CASSVEEGLVYEQYF.

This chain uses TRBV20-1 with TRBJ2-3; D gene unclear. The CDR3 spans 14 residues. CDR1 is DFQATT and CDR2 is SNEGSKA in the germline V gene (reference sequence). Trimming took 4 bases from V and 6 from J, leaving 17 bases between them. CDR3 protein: CSATRAVPVDTQYF. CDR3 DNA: TGCAGTGCTACCCGGGCGGTACCCGTGGATACGCAGTATTTT.

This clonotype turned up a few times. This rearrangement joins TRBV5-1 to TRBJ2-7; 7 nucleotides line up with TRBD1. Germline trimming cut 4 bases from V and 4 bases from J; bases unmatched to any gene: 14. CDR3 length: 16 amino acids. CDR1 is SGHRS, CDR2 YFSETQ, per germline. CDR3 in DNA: TGCGCCAGCAGCCCGGCCCCCGACAGGGAAGCTTACGAGCAGTACTTC. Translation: CASSPAPDREAYEQYF.

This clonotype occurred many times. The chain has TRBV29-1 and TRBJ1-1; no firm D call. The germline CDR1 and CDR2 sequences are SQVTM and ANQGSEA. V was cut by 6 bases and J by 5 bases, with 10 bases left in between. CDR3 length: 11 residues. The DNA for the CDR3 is TGCAGCGTCAGCGGGGAAACTGAAGCTTTCTTT. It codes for CSVSGETEAFF.

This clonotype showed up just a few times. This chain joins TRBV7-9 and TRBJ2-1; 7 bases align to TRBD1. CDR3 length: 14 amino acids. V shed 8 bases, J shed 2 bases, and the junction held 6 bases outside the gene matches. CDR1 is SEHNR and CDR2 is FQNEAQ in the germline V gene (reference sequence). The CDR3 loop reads CASGQATPYNEQFF. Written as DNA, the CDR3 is TGTGCCAGCGGACAGGCGACCCCCTACAATGAGCAGTTCTTC.

The CDR3, as DNA: TGTGCCAGCAGTGAACCGAGGGGACAGGGCTCTGGGGCCAACGTCCTGACTTTC. Its protein is CASSEPRGQGSGANVLTF. This chain connects TRBV6-1 to TRBJ2-6, with TRBD1 matching 9 bases. V was pared by 2 bases and J by 0 bases, with 5 bases of the junction left unmatched. CDR1 and CDR2 (germline): MNHNS, SASEGT. The CDR3 has 18 residues.

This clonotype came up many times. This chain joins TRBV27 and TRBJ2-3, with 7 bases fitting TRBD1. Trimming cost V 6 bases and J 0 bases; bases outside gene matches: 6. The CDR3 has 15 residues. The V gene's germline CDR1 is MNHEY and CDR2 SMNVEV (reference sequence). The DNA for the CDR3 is TGTGCCAGCAGCTTAGAGGGGGCTAGCACAGATACGCAGTATTTT. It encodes CASSLEGASTDTQYF.

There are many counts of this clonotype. The CDR3 DNA follows: TGCGCCAGCAGCCAAGTGTTGGGGGGAGGACCCCCTAGGGATACGCAGTATTTT. Its translation: CASSQVLGGGPPRDTQYF. The chain links TRBV4-1 to TRBJ2-3, with a tentative D call TRBD2 (6 bases). Germline V gene sequence: CDR1 MGHRA, CDR2 YSYEKL. V lost 1 base and J 6 bases, leaving 23 bases between the germline ends. CDR3 size: 18 residues.

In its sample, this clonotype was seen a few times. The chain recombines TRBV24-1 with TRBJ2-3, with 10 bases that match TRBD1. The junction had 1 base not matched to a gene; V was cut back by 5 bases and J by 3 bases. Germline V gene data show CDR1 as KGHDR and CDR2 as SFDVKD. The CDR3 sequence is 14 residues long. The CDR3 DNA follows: TGTGCCACCAGTGGGACAGGGGGTACAGATACGCAGTATTTT. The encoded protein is CATSGTGGTDTQYF.

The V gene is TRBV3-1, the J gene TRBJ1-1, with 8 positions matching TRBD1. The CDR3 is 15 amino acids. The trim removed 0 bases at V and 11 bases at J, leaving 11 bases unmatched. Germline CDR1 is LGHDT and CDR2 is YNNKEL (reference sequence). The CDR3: CASSQDRLLDRAAFF. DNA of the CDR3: TGTGCCAGCAGCCAAGATCGGCTCCTGGACAGGGCGGCTTTCTTT.

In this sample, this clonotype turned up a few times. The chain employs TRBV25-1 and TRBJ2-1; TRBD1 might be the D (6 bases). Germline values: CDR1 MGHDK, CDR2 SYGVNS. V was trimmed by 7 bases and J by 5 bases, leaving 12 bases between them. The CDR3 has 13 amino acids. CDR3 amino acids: CASTEGGDNEQFF. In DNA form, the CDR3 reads TGTGCCAGCACCGAAGGGGGAGACAATGAGCAGTTCTTC.

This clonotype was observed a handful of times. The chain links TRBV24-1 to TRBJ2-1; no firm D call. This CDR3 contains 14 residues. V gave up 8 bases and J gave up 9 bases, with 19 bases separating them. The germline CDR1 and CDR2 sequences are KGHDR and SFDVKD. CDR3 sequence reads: CATTPRGHLSEQFF. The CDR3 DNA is TGTGCCACCACCCCACGAGGTCATTTGAGTGAGCAGTTCTTC.